This is a list of T cell receptor beta chains from one sample in a study of cytomegalovirus exposure and HLA in healthy donors. TCRdb's copy holds only in-frame clones and misses some; the assay was immunoSEQ multiplex PCR. The sample has approximately 90,000 clones; 60% to 80% are singletons. Sequenced: PBMCs. All receptors derive from a boy aged 5-17 years in good health and CMV-seronegative. Both conserved end residues are part of each CDR3.

J: TRBJ2-7; V: TRBV7-9; CDR3: CASSLEGEAYEQYF
J: TRBJ1-1; V: TRBV6-5; CDR3: CASSLLDRNTEAFF
J: TRBJ2-7; V: TRBV6-1; CDR3: CASSDRTGDEQYF
J: TRBJ2-7; V: TRBV14; CDR3: CASSQDGTGHEQYF
J: TRBJ2-4; V: TRBV11-2; CDR3: CASSPRGRTHLTKNIQYF
J: TRBJ1-1; V: TRBV30; CDR3: CAWGTKGTEAFF
J: TRBJ2-7; V: TRBV28; CDR3: CASSYSGTGIAYEQYF
J: TRBJ2-2; V: TRBV7-9; CDR3: CASISFSNTGELFF
J: TRBJ2-1; V: TRBV7-9; CDR3: CASSLGGSYNEQFF
J: TRBJ2-7; V: TRBV5-8; CDR3: CASSRGASYEQYF
J: TRBJ1-5; V: TRBV30; CDR3: CAFSTVTNQPQHF
J: TRBJ1-6; V: TRBV4-3; CDR3: CASSQDRGTAGNSPLHF
J: TRBJ2-7; V: TRBV7-6; CDR3: CASSLGTTSYEQYF
J: TRBJ2-7; V: TRBV28; CDR3: CASSSLRTGLYQQYF
J: TRBJ2-7; V: TRBV28; CDR3: CASSWTVPYEQYF
J: TRBJ1-4; V: TRBV7-9; CDR3: CASSPIPTENEKLFF
J: TRBJ2-7; V: TRBV4-2; CDR3: CASSQPIGGPSGQYF
J: TRBJ1-1; V: TRBV7-2; CDR3: CASSSFRGSEAFF
J: TRBJ1-2; V: TRBV5-5; CDR3: CASSHTQRGVYGYTF
J: TRBJ1-1; V: TRBV15; CDR3: CATSRGIAMNTEAFF
J: TRBJ2-1; V: TRBV19; CDR3: CASSLRGSYNEQFF
J: TRBJ2-1; V: TRBV30; CDR3: CAWSVGGGSNEQFF
J: TRBJ2-1; V: TRBV6-5; CDR3: CASRDTGIGNEQFF
J: TRBJ1-2; V: TRBV5-1; CDR3: CASSYGTGGIYGYTF
J: TRBJ2-1; V: TRBV2; CDR3: CASSEALSGLAGGVSYNEQFF
J: TRBJ2-2; V: TRBV4-3; CDR3: CASSLGTGERNGELFF
J: TRBJ2-3; V: TRBV19; CDR3: CASSMSGAARADTQYF
J: TRBJ2-6; V: TRBV6-1; CDR3: CASSEADSGANVLTF
J: TRBJ1-5; V: TRBV4-3; CDR3: CASSQDYQGFQPQHF
J: TRBJ1-1; V: TRBV6-5; CDR3: CASRRDIVGTEAFF
J: TRBJ2-7; V: TRBV7-6; CDR3: CASSLYGAYEQYF
J: TRBJ1-2; V: TRBV9; CDR3: CASSVSSRDRGGYTF
J: TRBJ1-2; V: TRBV2; CDR3: CATDSGSLGYTF
J: TRBJ2-6; V: TRBV4-3; CDR3: CASSQHRGDGANVLTF
J: TRBJ2-7; V: TRBV4-2; CDR3: CASSQQTSGSYEQYF
J: TRBJ2-1; V: TRBV27; CDR3: CASSSLARNEQFF
J: TRBJ1-1; V: TRBV28; CDR3: CASSLRGAGNTEAFF
J: TRBJ2-3; V: TRBV4-3; CDR3: CASSQEPGVTTDTQYF
J: TRBJ1-5; V: TRBV7-8; CDR3: CASSLVQGAWGQPQHF
J: TRBJ2-4; V: TRBV7-9; CDR3: CATEARAKNIQYF
J: TRBJ2-2; V: TRBV11-3; CDR3: CASSLEGTGSTGELFF
J: TRBJ1-5; V: TRBV20-1; CDR3: CSARLGRPQHF
J: TRBJ2-1; V: TRBV6-5; CDR3: CASRATSGEQFF
J: TRBJ2-4; V: TRBV15; CDR3: CATSRPTDSLNIQYF
J: TRBJ1-1; V: TRBV13; CDR3: CASSPRGDRGETEAFF
J: TRBJ1-2; V: TRBV6-1; CDR3: CASKRTGVNYGYTF
J: TRBJ1-2; V: TRBV5-1; CDR3: CASSLGQGSGYTF
J: TRBJ1-6; V: TRBV9; CDR3: CASSPWARDNSPLHF
J: TRBJ2-7; V: TRBV10-3; CDR3: CAISGRDFAYEQYF
J: TRBJ1-1; V: TRBV4-1; CDR3: CASSQGQGVGAFF
J: TRBJ1-1; V: TRBV11-2; CDR3: CASSDGQGATAVGTEAFF
J: TRBJ1-1; V: TRBV11-2; CDR3: CASRMDRVNTEAFF
J: TRBJ1-5; V: TRBV6-6; CDR3: CASSYTGARQPQHF
J: TRBJ1-6; V: TRBV7-3; CDR3: CASSREVDSPLHF
J: TRBJ1-1; V: TRBV2; CDR3: CASSVQGNTEAFF